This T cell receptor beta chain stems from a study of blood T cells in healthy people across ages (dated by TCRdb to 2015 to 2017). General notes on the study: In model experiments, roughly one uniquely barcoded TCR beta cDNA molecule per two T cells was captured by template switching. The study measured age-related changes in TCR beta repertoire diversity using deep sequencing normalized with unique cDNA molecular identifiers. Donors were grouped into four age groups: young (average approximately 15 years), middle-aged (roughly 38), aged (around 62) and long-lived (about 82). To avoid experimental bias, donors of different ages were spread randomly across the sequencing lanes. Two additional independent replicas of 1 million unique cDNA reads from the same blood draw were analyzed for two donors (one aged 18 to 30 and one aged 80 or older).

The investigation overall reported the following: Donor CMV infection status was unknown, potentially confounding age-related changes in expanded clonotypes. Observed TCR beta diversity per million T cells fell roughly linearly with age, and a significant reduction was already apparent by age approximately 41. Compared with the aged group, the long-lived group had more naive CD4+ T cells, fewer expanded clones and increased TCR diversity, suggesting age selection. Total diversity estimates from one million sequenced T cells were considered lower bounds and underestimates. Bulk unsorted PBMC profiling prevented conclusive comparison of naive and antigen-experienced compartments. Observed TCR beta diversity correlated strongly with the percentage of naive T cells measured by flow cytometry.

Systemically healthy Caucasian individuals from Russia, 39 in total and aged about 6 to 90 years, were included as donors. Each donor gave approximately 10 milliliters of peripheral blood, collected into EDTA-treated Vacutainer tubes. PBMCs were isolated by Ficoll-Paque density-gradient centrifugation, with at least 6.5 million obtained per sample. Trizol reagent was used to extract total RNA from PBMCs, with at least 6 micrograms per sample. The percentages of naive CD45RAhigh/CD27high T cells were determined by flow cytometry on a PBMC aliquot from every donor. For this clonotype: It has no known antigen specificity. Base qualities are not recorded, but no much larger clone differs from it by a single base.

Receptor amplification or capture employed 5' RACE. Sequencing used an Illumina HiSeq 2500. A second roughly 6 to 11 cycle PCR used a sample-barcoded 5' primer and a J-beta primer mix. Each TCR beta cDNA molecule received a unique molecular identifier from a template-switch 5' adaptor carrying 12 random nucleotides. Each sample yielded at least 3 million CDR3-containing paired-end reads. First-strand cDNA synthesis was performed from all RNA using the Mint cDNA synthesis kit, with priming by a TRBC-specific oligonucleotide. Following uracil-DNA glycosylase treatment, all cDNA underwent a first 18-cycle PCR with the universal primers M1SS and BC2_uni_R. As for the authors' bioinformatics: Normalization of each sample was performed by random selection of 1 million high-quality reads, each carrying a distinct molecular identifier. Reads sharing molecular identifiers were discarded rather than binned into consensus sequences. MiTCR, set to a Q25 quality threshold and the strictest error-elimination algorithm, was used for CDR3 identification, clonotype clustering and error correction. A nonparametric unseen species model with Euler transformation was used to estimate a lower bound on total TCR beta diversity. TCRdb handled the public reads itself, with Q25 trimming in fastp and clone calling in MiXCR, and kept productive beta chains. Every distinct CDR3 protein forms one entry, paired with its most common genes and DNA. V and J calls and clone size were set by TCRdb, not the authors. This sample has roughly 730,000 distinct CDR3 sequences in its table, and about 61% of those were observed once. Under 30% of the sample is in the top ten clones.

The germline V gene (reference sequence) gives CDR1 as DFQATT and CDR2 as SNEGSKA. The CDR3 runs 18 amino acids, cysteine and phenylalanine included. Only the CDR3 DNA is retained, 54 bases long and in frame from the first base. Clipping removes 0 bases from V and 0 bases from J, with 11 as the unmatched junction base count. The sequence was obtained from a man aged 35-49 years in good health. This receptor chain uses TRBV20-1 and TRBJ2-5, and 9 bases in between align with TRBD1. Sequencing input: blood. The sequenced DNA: TGCAGTGCTAGAGATAGCTTCCCCGGGACAGGGTACCAAGAGACCCAGTACTTC. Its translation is CSARDSFPGTGYQETQYF.